Shown below are 29 T cell receptor beta chains from a single sample sequenced in a study of cytomegalovirus exposure and HLA in healthy donors. The PCR ran on 60 Vbeta and 13 Jbeta primers. Using immunoSEQ multiplex PCR, the repertoire was profiled, and TCRdb retains in-frame clones only, with some absent. The table lists approximately 210,000 clones, around 81% of them singletons. Sequencing used PBMCs. These receptors were taken from a woman in her fifties or sixties in good health and CMV-seropositive.

This rearrangement joins TRBV10-1 to TRBJ2-2, with a possible D match to TRBD2 (6 bases). This CDR3 contains 16 residues. Trimming cost V 0 bases and J 3 bases, with 11 bases left between them. CDR1 and CDR2 (germline): WNHNN, SYGVQD (reference sequence). The CDR3 DNA follows: TGCGCCAGCAGTGAGTCTCCCGGGACTTACACCGGGGAGCTGTTTTTT. Translation: CASSESPGTYTGELFF.

Concerning this clone itself: Distinct nucleotide sequences in the sample also encode this CDR3. The V gene is TRBV7-3, the J gene TRBJ2-7; TRBD2 is a possible D gene (6 bases). The V gene's germline CDR1 is SGHTA and CDR2 FQGTGA. Trimming removed 3 bases at V and 1 base at J, with 10 bases between. This CDR3 spans 14 amino acids. CDR3 sequence reads: CASSFQAGSYEQYF. The CDR3 coding sequence is TGTGCCAGCAGCTTCCAGGCGGGGTCCTACGAGCAGTACTTC.

This clone was seen a handful of times. This chain connects TRBV5-4 to TRBJ1-4; perhaps TRBD1 as D (5 bases). Germline V lookup: CDR1 SGHNT, CDR2 YYREEE (reference sequence). Trimming removed 4 bases from V and 0 bases from J, with 10 bases in between. The CDR3 is 15 residues long. Here the CDR3 DNA reads TGTGCCAGCAGCGGCGGGACGGCAACTAATGAAAAACTGTTTTTT. Its translation: CASSGGTATNEKLFF.

There are a few counts of this clone. This rearrangement joins TRBV6-8 to TRBJ1-1; D may be TRBD1 (5 bases). V was shortened by 2 bases and J by 2 bases, with 18 bases between the two germline ends. Germline V CDR1 and CDR2: MNHGY, SAAAGT. The CDR3 is 17 amino acids. The CDR3 DNA sequence: TGTGCCAGCAGTTACCCAAGGACAACTAAGGCCAACACTGAAGCTTTCTTT. Encoded protein: CASSYPRTTKANTEAFF.

CDR3 loop: CASSTGGWNTEAFF. DNA for the CDR3: TGTGCCAGCAGCACCGGGGGGTGGAACACTGAAGCTTTCTTT. The V gene is TRBV7-9, the J gene TRBJ1-1; possibly TRBD1 for D (5 bases). CDR1 is SEHNR and CDR2 is FQNEAQ in the germline V gene (reference sequence). With 5 bases removed from V and 1 base from J, the gap between germline ends came to 11 bases. This CDR3 comprises 14 residues. The entire variable domain, with the rest obtained from reference TRBV7-9 and TRBJ1-1, is as follows: DTGVSQNPRHKITKRGQNVTFRCDPISEHNRLYWYRQTLGQGPEFLTYFQNEAQLEKSRLLSDRFSAERPKGSFSTLEIQRTEQGDSAMYLCASSTGGWNTEAFFGQGTRLTVV.

The genes are TRBV2 and TRBJ1-2; 7 positions match TRBD1. Germline assignment: CDR1 SNHLY and CDR2 FYNNEI. The CDR3 is made up of 15 amino acids. Losses at the gene ends were 7 bases for V and 5 bases for J; bases not matched to a gene: 13. The CDR3 nucleotides are TGTGCCAGCACGCTAGGACAGGCGATACCTTATGGCTACACCTTC. Its protein is CASTLGQAIPYGYTF.

The V call is TRBV6-6, the J call TRBJ1-1; 11 bases match TRBD1. The J segment lost 10 bases and the V segment lost 2 bases, leaving 6 bases of the junction unmatched. The germline V gene encodes CDR1 MNHNY and CDR2 SVGAGI (reference sequence). CDR3 length equals 14 residues. CDR3 bases: TGTGCCAGCAGTTACCAGGGACAGGGGGGCTTAGCTTTCTTT. Translated: CASSYQGQGGLAFF.

This chain uses TRBV4-3 with TRBJ1-4, with D possibly TRBD1 on 6 matching bases. Germline CDR1 is LGHNA and CDR2 is YSLEER. Trimming shortened V by 0 bases and J by 8 bases, and 16 bases separated the two germline ends. The CDR3 runs 16 residues. The DNA of the CDR3 is TGCGCCAGCAGCCAAGAGGCAGGGGCTCAAAGGGAAAAACTGTTTTTT. Residues: CASSQEAGAQREKLFF.

The CDR3 here is CASTGQGQPQHF. CDR3 coding DNA: TGTGCCAGCACAGGGCAGGGGCAGCCCCAGCATTTT. This rearrangement joins TRBV6-6 to TRBJ1-5, with a weak D call TRBD1 (6 bases). Germline loops: CDR1 MNHNY, CDR2 SVGAGI (reference sequence). The CDR3 totals 12 residues. Deletions cut 7 bases from V and 7 bases from J, with 11 bases between.

V and J are TRBV6-1 and TRBJ2-7, with a possible D match to TRBD2 (6 bases). V was pared by 6 bases and J by 2 bases, with 14 bases between. CDR1 and CDR2 (germline): MNHNS, SASEGT. The CDR3 consists of 14 residues. The CDR3 DNA sequence: TGTGCCAGCAGGCCGGGACTTTACGCCTACGAGCAGTACTTC. Translated, it gives CASRPGLYAYEQYF.

The chain recombines TRBV4-3 with TRBJ2-7, with a weak D call TRBD1 (5 bases). The CDR3 totals 15 residues. V was cut by 0 bases and J by 2 bases, with 11 bases left in between. Germline V CDR1 and CDR2: LGHNA, YSLEER. The CDR3 DNA reads TGCGCCAGCAGCCAAGATTCAGGGCGCCCCTACGAGCAGTACTTC. Translation gives CASSQDSGRPYEQYF.

The chain recombines TRBV19 with TRBJ2-7; D ambiguous. The germline V and J ends were trimmed by 5 bases and 7 bases, with 18 bases remaining between them. Per the germline V gene, CDR1 is LNHDA and CDR2 is SQIVND (reference sequence). CDR3 length: 14 residues. CDR3 amino acids: CASSPDIRPREQYF. The CDR3 DNA sequence: TGTGCCAGTAGTCCTGATATCAGGCCGAGAGAGCAGTACTTC.

The chain carries TRBV6-5 and TRBJ1-1; weak D call: TRBD1 (5 bases). The germline V and J ends were trimmed by 5 bases and 9 bases, with 16 bases remaining between them. Germline CDR1 reads MNHEY; CDR2 reads SVGAGI. This CDR3 is built from 13 residues. The CDR3 loop is CASSPSHQGQAFF. DNA of the CDR3: TGTGCCAGCAGTCCGTCTCACCAGGGTCAAGCTTTCTTT.

The V gene is TRBV7-3, the J gene TRBJ2-5; maybe TRBD2 (7 bases). Germline V gene data show CDR1 as SGHTA and CDR2 as FQGTGA. Trimming took off 1 base at V and 5 bases at J, with 14 bases between the two ends. The CDR3 consists of 15 residues. The CDR3 coding sequence is TGTGCCAGCAGCTTAAAGGCGGGGGCCCAGGAGACCCAGTACTTC. Translating it yields CASSLKAGAQETQYF.

V gene TRBV2 combines with J gene TRBJ2-7; 7 nucleotides agree with TRBD1. Per the germline V gene, CDR1 is SNHLY and CDR2 is FYNNEI. V was clipped by 7 bases and J by 0 bases; unmatched bases: 6. This CDR3 is 14 amino acids long. For the CDR3, the DNA is TGTGCCAGCAAATCACAGGGGAGCTCCTACGAGCAGTACTTC. As protein: CASKSQGSSYEQYF.

This clone was seen repeatedly, ten times or more. The rearrangement uses TRBV4-2 and TRBJ2-7, with 8 bases lining up with TRBD1. This CDR3 comprises 17 residues. The ends lost 0 bases at V and 2 bases at J; junction bases unmatched: 9. From germline, CDR1 is LGHNA and CDR2 YNFKEQ. CDR3 DNA: TGTGCCAGCAGCCAAGATGAGGGGACAGGCCGAACCTACGAGCAGTACTTC. Translating gives CASSQDEGTGRTYEQYF.

The rearrangement links TRBV5-6 to TRBJ1-1; perhaps TRBD1 as D (6 bases). The CDR3 is 15 residues long. Germline V gene sequence: CDR1 SGHDT, CDR2 YYEEEE. Between the trimmed V and J ends, which lost 0 bases and 3 bases, there was a span of 12 bases. The CDR3 DNA reads as TGTGCCAGCAGCTTGGTGGCAGGGGAAGACACTGAAGCTTTCTTT. This sequence encodes CASSLVAGEDTEAFF.

The rearrangement joins TRBV6-5 to TRBJ2-5; TRBD1 might be the D (6 bases). Germline V CDR1 and CDR2: MNHEY, SVGAGI. This CDR3 is built from 15 residues. V lost 7 bases to trimming and J lost 7 bases, with 22 bases between them. CDR3: CASIPRQAARGTQYF. The CDR3, as DNA: TGTGCCAGCATTCCAAGACAGGCGGCCAGGGGGACCCAGTACTTC.

V and J are TRBV19 and TRBJ1-5, with 10 bases aligning to TRBD1. With V trimmed by 7 bases and J by 0 bases, 3 bases remained unmatched. CDR3 length: 15 residues. Germline assignment: CDR1 LNHDA and CDR2 SQIVND (reference sequence). The CDR3 DNA is TGTGCCAGTAATCGACAGGGGGCTAGCAATCAGCCCCAGCATTTT. Translating it yields CASNRQGASNQPQHF.

With regard to this clone: Different DNA sequences within this sample yield the same CDR3. The chain uses TRBV5-6 and TRBJ1-1, with D perhaps matching TRBD1 (6 bases). Trimming pared 5 bases from V and 1 base from J, leaving 15 bases between. This CDR3 region has 15 residues. The germline V gene has CDR1 SGHDT and CDR2 YYEEEE. The CDR3 here is CASRKTGSGNTEAFF. The CDR3 DNA reads TGTGCCAGCAGAAAAACAGGGTCGGGGAACACTGAAGCTTTCTTT. Based on the CDR3 plus reference TRBV5-6 and TRBJ1-1, the full variable domain is DAGVTQSPTHLIKTRGQQVTLRCSPKSGHDTVSWYQQALGQGPQFIFQYYEEEERQRGNFPDRFSGHQFPNYSSELNVNALLLGDSALYLCASRKTGSGNTEAFFGQGTRLTVV.

The chain is built from TRBV6-6 and TRBJ1-2; 8 nucleotides agree with TRBD1. With V trimmed by 1 base and J by 6 bases, 4 bases remained unmatched. The CDR3 is made up of 14 amino acids. Germline CDR1 is MNHNY and CDR2 is SVGAGI (reference sequence). CDR3 amino acids: CASSYFQGADGYTF. CDR3 coding DNA: TGTGCCAGCAGTTACTTCCAGGGGGCGGATGGCTACACCTTC.

The V call is TRBV19, the J call TRBJ1-4; D is unclear. CDR3 length: 15 amino acids. V dropped 5 bases and J dropped 0 bases, with 10 bases sitting between them. Germline loops: CDR1 LNHDA, CDR2 SQIVND (reference sequence). The CDR3: CASSARESTNEKLFF. CDR3 sequence (DNA): TGTGCCAGTAGTGCGCGGGAGTCAACTAATGAAAAACTGTTTTTT.

This rearrangement joins TRBV5-4 to TRBJ2-5; 9 bases are a match to TRBD2. This CDR3 spans 16 amino acids. Germline V CDR1 and CDR2: SGHNT, YYREEE (reference sequence). Unmatched junction bases numbered 8, after V lost 3 bases and J lost 2 bases. CDR3 coding DNA: TGTGCCAGCAGCTCTGGTACGCTAGCGGGGCAAGAGACCCAGTACTTC. Its translation: CASSSGTLAGQETQYF.

This chain uses TRBV2 with TRBJ1-1; 11 bases line up with TRBD1. Trimming removed 6 bases from V and 7 bases from J; junction bases left unmatched: 10. The length of the CDR3 is 15 residues. Germline V lookup: CDR1 SNHLY, CDR2 FYNNEI. In nucleotides, the CDR3 is TGTGCCAGCAGACGGGACAGGGGGGGAGACATTGAAGCTTTCTTT. The encoded protein is CASRRDRGGDIEAFF.

The rearrangement joins TRBV6-5 to TRBJ1-5; 8 bases are a match to TRBD1. With V trimmed by 6 bases and J by 2 bases, 6 bases remained unmatched. This CDR3 is 15 amino acids long. Germline V gene data show CDR1 as MNHEY and CDR2 as SVGAGI. The CDR3 DNA reads TGTGCCAGCAGCCCCGGGACAGGACGCAATCAGCCCCAGCATTTT. Translated, it gives CASSPGTGRNQPQHF.

The chain couples TRBV18 to TRBJ1-1; the D gene is possibly TRBD1 (6 bases). With 8 bases removed from V and 1 base from J, the gap between germline ends came to 17 bases. Germline V lookup: CDR1 KGHSH, CDR2 LQKENI. CDR3 length equals 15 residues. CDR3 loop: CASTLLGGSNTEAFF. The CDR3 DNA sequence: TGTGCCAGCACCCTTTTAGGGGGTTCGAACACTGAAGCTTTCTTT.

V usage is TRBV25-1 and J usage is TRBJ2-5; 7 bases fit TRBD1. The end of the DNA aligns better with TRBJ2-7, so the J call may be wrong. In germline, CDR1 is MGHDK, CDR2 SYGVNS. This CDR3 region has 12 residues. The CDR3 DNA is TGTGCCAGCAGTGAAACAGGGGACGAGCAGTACTTC. Its protein is CASSETGDEQYF.

In nucleotides, the CDR3 is TGTGCCAGTAGTATTCCGGACAGTAATGAAAAACTGTTTTTT. Its protein product is CASSIPDSNEKLFF. This chain connects TRBV19 to TRBJ1-4; D might be TRBD1 (6 bases). V was pared by 3 bases and J by 4 bases, with 9 bases between. The CDR3 has 14 amino acids. The germline gives CDR1 LNHDA, CDR2 SQIVND (reference sequence).

In this sample, this clone turned up a few times. CDR3 sequence: CASRLTGTGNTIYF. In DNA form, the CDR3 reads TGCGCCAGCAGGCTTACAGGGACTGGAAACACCATATATTTT. The V and J genes are TRBV5-1 and TRBJ1-3; D perhaps matches TRBD1 (6 bases). The ends were cut back, 5 bases at V and 2 bases at J, with 11 bases in the middle. There are 14 residues in the CDR3. CDR1 is SGHRS, CDR2 YFSETQ, per germline.